The rows below give T cell receptor beta chains drawn from one sample of a study of blood T cell repertoires in COVID-19. Clones were sequenced by immunoSEQ multiplex PCR, and TCRdb holds only the in-frame ones, with some missing. The data contain 55,000 to 75,000 clones, 70% to 80% of them singletons. Specimen: peripheral blood. The receptor set was obtained from a man older than 75 with active or convalescent COVID-19. Both conserved end residues are part of each CDR3. Each record gives: D gene, clone size, J gene, V gene, CDR3 length, CDR3 DNA, CDR3 protein. D genes are given only for firm matches. The size field is filled for only some rows; it gives once, few, many or a size class.

d_gene: TRBD2
abundance: -
j_gene: TRBJ2-3
v_gene: TRBV19
len: 15
CDR3nt: TGTGCCAGTAGTACAAGCGGGGGGGCCACAGATACGCAGTATTTT
CDR3aa: CASSTSGGATDTQYF

d_gene: TRBD2
abundance: -
j_gene: TRBJ2-2
v_gene: TRBV11-2
len: 17
CDR3nt: TGTGCCAGCAGCTTACGGGCGGCGGGAGGGAACACCGGGGAGCTGTTTTTT
CDR3aa: CASSLRAAGGNTGELFF

d_gene: TRBD1
abundance: -
j_gene: TRBJ1-4
v_gene: TRBV23-1
len: 17
CDR3nt: TGCGCCAGCAGTCCTAAGGACAGGGGGCAGTGGTGTGAAAAACTGTTTTTT
CDR3aa: CASSPKDRGQWCEKLFF

d_gene: TRBD1
abundance: -
j_gene: TRBJ2-5
v_gene: TRBV24-1
len: 16
CDR3nt: TGTGCCACCAGTGATTTGGGGAGACAGGGACGGGAGACCCAGTACTTC
CDR3aa: CATSDLGRQGRETQYF

d_gene: TRBD2
abundance: -
j_gene: TRBJ2-3
v_gene: TRBV5-5
len: 14
CDR3nt: TGTGCCAGCAGCCCCAGCGGGGGCACAGATACGCAGTATTTT
CDR3aa: CASSPSGGTDTQYF

d_gene: -
abundance: -
j_gene: TRBJ2-2
v_gene: TRBV6-5
len: 13
CDR3nt: TGTGCCAGCAGTAGAGCGGGCACCGGGGAGCTGTTTTTT
CDR3aa: CASSRAGTGELFF

d_gene: -
abundance: -
j_gene: TRBJ1-2
v_gene: TRBV7-9
len: 12
CDR3nt: TGTGCCAGCAGGAAAACAGGATATGGCTACACCTTC
CDR3aa: CASRKTGYGYTF

d_gene: TRBD1
abundance: -
j_gene: TRBJ1-6
v_gene: TRBV3-1/TRBV3-2
len: 15
CDR3nt: TGTGCCAGCAGTCCACAGGGGGCCTCCGGTTCACCCCTCCACTTT
CDR3aa: CASSPQGASGSPLHF

d_gene: TRBD1
abundance: once
j_gene: TRBJ1-2
v_gene: TRBV27
len: 13
CDR3nt: TGTGCCAGCAGAGGACAGGGGGTTGGCGGCTACACCTTC
CDR3aa: CASRGQGVGGYTF

d_gene: -
abundance: -
j_gene: TRBJ2-1
v_gene: TRBV10-3
len: 14
CDR3nt: TGTGCCATCAGTGATGGGCTAGCCCACAATGAGCAGTTCTTC
CDR3aa: CAISDGLAHNEQFF

d_gene: -
abundance: -
j_gene: TRBJ2-1
v_gene: TRBV5-1
len: 14
CDR3nt: TGCGCCAGCAGCTTGGCGGGAAGACACAATGAGCAGTTCTTC
CDR3aa: CASSLAGRHNEQFF

d_gene: TRBD2
abundance: -
j_gene: TRBJ2-1
v_gene: TRBV3-1/TRBV3-2
len: 16
CDR3nt: TGTGCCAGCAGCCAAGATTGGACGGGAGGGATTGGTGAGCAGTTCTTC
CDR3aa: CASSQDWTGGIGEQFF

d_gene: TRBD1
abundance: -
j_gene: TRBJ2-7
v_gene: TRBV18
len: 12
CDR3nt: TGTGCCAGCTCACCATCAGGGGGCGAGCAGTACTTC
CDR3aa: CASSPSGGEQYF

d_gene: -
abundance: -
j_gene: TRBJ1-2
v_gene: TRBV10-3
len: 12
CDR3nt: TGTGCCATCTCGGGAGGTCGTGGTGGCTACACCTTC
CDR3aa: CAISGGRGGYTF

d_gene: TRBD1
abundance: -
j_gene: TRBJ2-7
v_gene: TRBV10-3
len: 14
CDR3nt: TGTGCCATCAGTGAGTTCATACAGGGGGGCGAGCAGTACTTC
CDR3aa: CAISEFIQGGEQYF

d_gene: -
abundance: few
j_gene: TRBJ2-1
v_gene: TRBV3-1/TRBV3-2
len: 14
CDR3nt: TGTGCCAAAGCGGAGGCGGAGGGACTTAATGAGCAGTTCTTC
CDR3aa: CAKAEAEGLNEQFF

d_gene: TRBD2
abundance: large
j_gene: TRBJ2-3
v_gene: TRBV2
len: 12
CDR3nt: TGTGCCAGCGGCGGGGGGGAAGATACGCAGTATTTT
CDR3aa: CASGGGEDTQYF

d_gene: TRBD2
abundance: -
j_gene: TRBJ2-3
v_gene: TRBV3-1/TRBV3-2
len: 17
CDR3nt: TGTGCCAGCAGCCAATTATTAGCGGGGGACGGGGCAGATACGCAGTATTTT
CDR3aa: CASSQLLAGDGADTQYF

d_gene: -
abundance: -
j_gene: TRBJ1-3
v_gene: TRBV7-2
len: 16
CDR3nt: TGTGCCAGCAGCTTAGGGCAGGCCGACTCTGGAAACACCATATATTTT
CDR3aa: CASSLGQADSGNTIYF

d_gene: -
abundance: once
j_gene: TRBJ2-7
v_gene: TRBV5-8
len: 14
CDR3nt: TGTGCCAGCAGCTTAATGGGACTTAACTACGAGCAGTACTTC
CDR3aa: CASSLMGLNYEQYF

d_gene: -
abundance: -
j_gene: TRBJ2-2
v_gene: TRBV5-5
len: 14
CDR3nt: TGTGCCAGCAGCTTGCAAACGAACACCGGGGAGCTGTTTTTT
CDR3aa: CASSLQTNTGELFF

d_gene: TRBD1
abundance: -
j_gene: TRBJ2-2
v_gene: TRBV11-2
len: 16
CDR3nt: TGTGCCAGCAGCCCTGGTAGGACAGGGAGGACCGGGGAGCTGTTTTTT
CDR3aa: CASSPGRTGRTGELFF

d_gene: -
abundance: -
j_gene: TRBJ1-2
v_gene: TRBV6-2/TRBV6-3
len: 13
CDR3nt: TGTGCCAGCAGCGACAGTCCGAGGTATGGCTACACCTTC
CDR3aa: CASSDSPRYGYTF

d_gene: -
abundance: -
j_gene: TRBJ2-7
v_gene: TRBV5-1
len: 14
CDR3nt: TGCGCCAGCAGCTTGGTTGTTCAGAACTACGAGCAGTACTTC
CDR3aa: CASSLVVQNYEQYF

d_gene: TRBD1
abundance: -
j_gene: TRBJ1-5
v_gene: TRBV18
len: 14
CDR3nt: TGTGCCAGCTCACCGACAGGGCGGGATCAGCCCCAGCATTTT
CDR3aa: CASSPTGRDQPQHF

d_gene: TRBD1
abundance: -
j_gene: TRBJ1-2
v_gene: TRBV28
len: 15
CDR3nt: TGTGCCAGCAGCCAAGGACAGGGTAGGGACTATGGCTACACCTTC
CDR3aa: CASSQGQGRDYGYTF

d_gene: -
abundance: -
j_gene: TRBJ2-2
v_gene: TRBV6-6
len: 16
CDR3nt: TGTGCCAGCAGCCGCGGGACAGAATTATACACCGGGGAGCTGTTTTTT
CDR3aa: CASSRGTELYTGELFF

d_gene: -
abundance: -
j_gene: TRBJ1-4
v_gene: TRBV3-1/TRBV3-2
len: 15
CDR3nt: TGTGCCAGCAGCCCGGAGACAGCGGGGGAGGAAAAACTGTTTTTT
CDR3aa: CASSPETAGEEKLFF

d_gene: TRBD2
abundance: -
j_gene: TRBJ2-3
v_gene: TRBV4-1
len: 16
CDR3nt: TGCGCCAGCAGCCAGGGTAATAGCGGGGTGCCAGATACGCAGTATTTT
CDR3aa: CASSQGNSGVPDTQYF

d_gene: -
abundance: -
j_gene: TRBJ2-1
v_gene: TRBV2
len: 12
CDR3nt: TGTGCCAGCTTCGACGATGGGCATGAGCAGTTCTTC
CDR3aa: CASFDDGHEQFF

d_gene: -
abundance: -
j_gene: TRBJ1-1
v_gene: TRBV19
len: 12
CDR3nt: TGTGCCAGTAGTTCGAGGGTGACTGAAGCTTTCTTT
CDR3aa: CASSSRVTEAFF

d_gene: -
abundance: -
j_gene: TRBJ1-5
v_gene: TRBV21-1
len: 15
CDR3nt: TGTGCCAGCAGCAAAGGGGCAGGGTTAAATCAGCCCCAGCATTTT
CDR3aa: CASSKGAGLNQPQHF

d_gene: -
abundance: once
j_gene: TRBJ2-3
v_gene: TRBV3-1/TRBV3-2
len: 17
CDR3nt: TGTGCCAGCAGCCAAAATGCCGCCGGGGGTGGGCGGGATACGCAGTATTTT
CDR3aa: CASSQNAAGGGRDTQYF

d_gene: -
abundance: -
j_gene: TRBJ1-6
v_gene: TRBV4-1
len: 18
CDR3nt: TGCGCCAGCAGCCGATTAAGAAAGGGACAAGGGATCCATTCACCCCTCCACTTT
CDR3aa: CASSRLRKGQGIHSPLHF

d_gene: -
abundance: once
j_gene: TRBJ1-6
v_gene: TRBV5-1
len: 15
CDR3nt: TGCGCCAGCAGCTTGGGGCAGGGGAACGGGTCACCCCTCCACTTT
CDR3aa: CASSLGQGNGSPLHF

d_gene: -
abundance: many
j_gene: TRBJ2-1
v_gene: TRBV28
len: 15
CDR3nt: TGTGCCAGCAGTTTTCTTAGCTCCCTATTCGATGAGCAGTTCTTC
CDR3aa: CASSFLSSLFDEQFF

d_gene: TRBD1
abundance: -
j_gene: TRBJ2-2
v_gene: TRBV15
len: 17
CDR3nt: TGTGCCACCAGCAGAGACTGGACAGGGGCACGGACCGGGGAGCTGTTTTTT
CDR3aa: CATSRDWTGARTGELFF

d_gene: TRBD2
abundance: few
j_gene: TRBJ2-1
v_gene: TRBV9
len: 18
CDR3nt: TGTGCCAGCAGCGTATCGATCGGGACTAGCGGGATGCTCGGAGAGCAGTTCTTC
CDR3aa: CASSVSIGTSGMLGEQFF

d_gene: -
abundance: once
j_gene: TRBJ2-5
v_gene: TRBV3-1/TRBV3-2
len: 16
CDR3nt: TGTGCCAGCAGCCCTGAGGGGGGGTACCCTAAAGAGACCCAGTACTTC
CDR3aa: CASSPEGGYPKETQYF

d_gene: TRBD2
abundance: -
j_gene: TRBJ2-2
v_gene: TRBV7-3
len: 19
CDR3nt: TGTGCCAGCAGCGTACCAACCACGCGCGGGGGACTGGACACCGGGGAGCTGTTTTTT
CDR3aa: CASSVPTTRGGLDTGELFF

d_gene: TRBD2
abundance: -
j_gene: TRBJ2-4
v_gene: TRBV5-1
len: 18
CDR3nt: TGCGCCAGCAGCTTGACTAGCGGGGGGCTTGAGGGCAAAAACATTCAGTACTTC
CDR3aa: CASSLTSGGLEGKNIQYF

d_gene: TRBD1
abundance: -
j_gene: TRBJ2-7
v_gene: TRBV19
len: 12
CDR3nt: TGTGCCAGTGCTGGACAGGGGTTCGAGCAGTACTTC
CDR3aa: CASAGQGFEQYF

d_gene: TRBD1
abundance: once
j_gene: TRBJ1-2
v_gene: TRBV6-2/TRBV6-3
len: 15
CDR3nt: TGTGCCAGCAGTTACCAATCGACAGGGTACTATGGCTACACCTTC
CDR3aa: CASSYQSTGYYGYTF

d_gene: -
abundance: -
j_gene: TRBJ2-1
v_gene: TRBV11-2
len: 17
CDR3nt: TGTGCCAGCAGCTTGGGCGCAGGGGTAAGCTCCTACAATGAGCAGTTCTTC
CDR3aa: CASSLGAGVSSYNEQFF

d_gene: TRBD1
abundance: -
j_gene: TRBJ1-2
v_gene: TRBV2
len: 14
CDR3nt: TGTGCCAGCAGCCAAGGACAGGGGATCTATGGCTACACCTTC
CDR3aa: CASSQGQGIYGYTF

d_gene: TRBD2
abundance: -
j_gene: TRBJ2-2
v_gene: TRBV2
len: 14
CDR3nt: TGTGCCAGCAAAAGCGGGGGGCACACCGGGGAGCTGTTTTTT
CDR3aa: CASKSGGHTGELFF

d_gene: -
abundance: -
j_gene: TRBJ1-2
v_gene: TRBV28
len: 13
CDR3nt: TGTGCCAGCAGTTTACGGGGGAGTTATGGCTACACCTTC
CDR3aa: CASSLRGSYGYTF